There are a few counts of the clone carrying this T cell receptor (beta chain). This table comes from immunoSEQ multiplex PCR, and its TCRdb copy is limited to in-frame clones, with some not included. The data show fewer than 150,000 clones, around four fifths seen once. The data belong to a study of blood T cell repertoires in COVID-19. CDR1 SGHRS and CDR2 YFSETQ come from the germline V gene. CDR3 length: 15 amino acids. With 4 bases removed from V and 6 bases from J, the gap between germline ends came to 14 bases. The V call is TRBV5-1, the J call TRBJ1-6; TRBD1 is a possible D gene (6 bases). The sequence was obtained from an elderly man with acute or convalescent COVID-19. The specimen was peripheral blood. The CDR3 protein is CASSTQGGGNSPLHF. The CDR3, as DNA: TGCGCCAGCAGCACACAGGGTGGAGGTAATTCACCCCTCCACTTT.